This section outlines one T cell receptor (beta chain) sequence together with its context. The protocol was immunoSEQ multiplex PCR, while the TCRdb copy is restricted to in-frame clones and leaves out a portion. The profile shows approximately 77,000 clones, over 70% of them singletons. The data were taken from a study of radiotherapy plus CTLA-4 blockade in lung cancer. Germline V CDR1 and CDR2: SEHNR, FQNEAQ (reference sequence). J lost 3 bases, V lost 5 bases, and 7 bases had no gene match. The CDR3 has 15 residues. The sequence was collected from a human donor with non-small cell lung cancer whose response to radiotherapy plus ipilimumab could not be evaluated. Some clones in this sample may be carry-over from other donors' samples. V and J are TRBV7-9 and TRBJ1-3, with 7 nucleotides matching TRBD1. The source was peripheral blood, collected from a patient treated with radiotherapy plus ipilimumab. The CDR3 region is CASSTRTGGGNTIYF. For the CDR3, the DNA is TGTGCCAGCAGCACCCGGACAGGTGGTGGAAACACCATATATTTT. Using reference TRBV7-9 and TRBJ1-3 for the parts outside the CDR3, the full variable domain is DTGVSQNPRHKITKRGQNVTFRCDPISEHNRLYWYRQTLGQGPEFLTYFQNEAQLEKSRLLSDRFSAERPKGSFSTLEIQRTEQGDSAMYLCASSTRTGGGNTIYFGEGSWLTVV.